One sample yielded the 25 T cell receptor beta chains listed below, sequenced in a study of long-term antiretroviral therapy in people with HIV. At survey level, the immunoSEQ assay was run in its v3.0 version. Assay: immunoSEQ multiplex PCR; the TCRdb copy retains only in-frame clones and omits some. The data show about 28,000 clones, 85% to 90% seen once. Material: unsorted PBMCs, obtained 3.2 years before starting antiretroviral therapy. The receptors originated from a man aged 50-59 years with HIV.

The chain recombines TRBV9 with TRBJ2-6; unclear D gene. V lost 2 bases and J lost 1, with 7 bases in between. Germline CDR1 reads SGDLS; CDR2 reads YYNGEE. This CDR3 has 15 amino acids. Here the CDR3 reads CASSVGPSGANVLTF. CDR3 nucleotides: TGTGCCAGCAGCGTGGGCCCGTCTGGGGCCAACGTCCTGACTTTC. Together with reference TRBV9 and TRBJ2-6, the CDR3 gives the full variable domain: DSGVTQTPKHLITATGQRVTLRCSPRSGDLSVYWYQQSLDQGLQFLIQYYNGEERAKGNILERFSAQQFPDLHSELNLSSLELGDSALYFCASSVGPSGANVLTFGAGSRLTVL.

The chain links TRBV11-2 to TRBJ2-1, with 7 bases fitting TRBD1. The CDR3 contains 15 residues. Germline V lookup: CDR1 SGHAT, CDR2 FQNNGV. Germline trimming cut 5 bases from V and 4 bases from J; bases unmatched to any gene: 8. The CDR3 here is CASSVMGQIYNEQFF. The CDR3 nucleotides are TGTGCCAGCAGCGTAATGGGACAGATATACAATGAGCAGTTCTTC.

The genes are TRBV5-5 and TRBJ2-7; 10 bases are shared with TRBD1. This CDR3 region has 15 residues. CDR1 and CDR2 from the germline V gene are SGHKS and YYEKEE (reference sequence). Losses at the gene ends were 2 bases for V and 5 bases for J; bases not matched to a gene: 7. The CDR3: CASSFVPGTGDEQYF. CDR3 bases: TGTGCCAGCAGCTTTGTTCCGGGGACAGGGGACGAGCAGTACTTC.

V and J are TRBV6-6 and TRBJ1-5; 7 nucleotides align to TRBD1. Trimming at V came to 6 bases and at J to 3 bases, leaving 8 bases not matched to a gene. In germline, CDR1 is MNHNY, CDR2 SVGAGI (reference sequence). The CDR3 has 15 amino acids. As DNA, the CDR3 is TGTGCCAGCAGCCACCCGGGACAGTACAATCAGCCCCAGCATTTT. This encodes CASSHPGQYNQPQHF.

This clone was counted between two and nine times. CDR3 DNA sequence: TGTGCCAGCAGCCAAGATTTCTTTCGAGGCTACACCTTC. This gives the protein CASSQDFFRGYTF. The J gene is TRBJ1-2, the V gene TRBV5-8; D not resolved. There are 13 residues in the CDR3. In germline, CDR1 is SGHTS, CDR2 YDEGEE. V was cut by 4 bases and J by 8 bases, with 15 bases left in between.

Written as DNA, the CDR3 is TGCGCCAGCAGCTTGGGGACACCCCAAGGGCAGCCCCAGCATTTT. It is translated as CASSLGTPQGQPQHF. The J gene is TRBJ1-5, the V gene TRBV5-1; possible D gene TRBD1, 5 bases. Germline V gives CDR1 SGHRS, CDR2 YFSETQ. With 0 bases removed from V and 7 bases from J, the gap between germline ends came to 14 bases. CDR3 length: 15 amino acids.

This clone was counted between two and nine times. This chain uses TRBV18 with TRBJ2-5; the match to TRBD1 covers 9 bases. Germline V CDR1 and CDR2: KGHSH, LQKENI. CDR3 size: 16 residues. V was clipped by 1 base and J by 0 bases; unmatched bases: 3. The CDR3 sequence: CASSPQDRGHQETQYF. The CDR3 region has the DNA TGTGCCAGCTCACCACAGGACAGGGGACACCAAGAGACCCAGTACTTC.

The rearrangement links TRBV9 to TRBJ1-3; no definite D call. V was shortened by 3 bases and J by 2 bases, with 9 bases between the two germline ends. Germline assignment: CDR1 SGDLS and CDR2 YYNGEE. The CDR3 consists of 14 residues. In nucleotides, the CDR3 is TGTGCCAGCAGCGCCTCGGATACTGGAAACACCATATATTTT. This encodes CASSASDTGNTIYF.

CDR3 residues: CASSAALQEQFF. DNA of the CDR3: TGTGCCAGCAGCGCCGCCTTACAGGAGCAGTTCTTC. This chain uses TRBV9 with TRBJ2-1; unclear D gene. The CDR3 is 12 amino acids. Trimming took off 3 bases at V and 10 bases at J, with 11 bases between the two ends. Germline CDR1 SGDLS, CDR2 YYNGEE.

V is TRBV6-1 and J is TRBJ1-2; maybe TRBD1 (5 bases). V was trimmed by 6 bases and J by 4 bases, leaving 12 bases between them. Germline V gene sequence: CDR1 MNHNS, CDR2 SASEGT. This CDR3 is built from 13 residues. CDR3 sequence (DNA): TGTGCCAGCAGATGGGGGACCTTCTATGGCTACACCTTC. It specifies CASRWGTFYGYTF.

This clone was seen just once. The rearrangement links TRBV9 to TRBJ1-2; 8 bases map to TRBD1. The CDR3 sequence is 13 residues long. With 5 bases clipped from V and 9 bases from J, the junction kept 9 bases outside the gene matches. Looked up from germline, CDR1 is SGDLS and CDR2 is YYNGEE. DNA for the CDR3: TGTGCCAGCAGGGGAGACAGGGGATTGAGCTACACCTTC. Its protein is CASRGDRGLSYTF.

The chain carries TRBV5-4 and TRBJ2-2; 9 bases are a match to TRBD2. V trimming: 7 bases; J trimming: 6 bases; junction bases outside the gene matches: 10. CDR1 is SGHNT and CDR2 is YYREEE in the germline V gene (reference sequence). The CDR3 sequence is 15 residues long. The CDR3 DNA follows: TGTGCCAGCCGTGACAGGACTAGCGTTGCCGGGGAGCTGTTTTTT. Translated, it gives CASRDRTSVAGELFF. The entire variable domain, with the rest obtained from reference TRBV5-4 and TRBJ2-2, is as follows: ETGVTQSPTHLIKTRGQQVTLRCSSQSGHNTVSWYQQALGQGPQFIFQYYREEENGRGNFPPRFSGLQFPNYSSELNVNALELDDSALYLCASRDRTSVAGELFFGEGSRLTVL.

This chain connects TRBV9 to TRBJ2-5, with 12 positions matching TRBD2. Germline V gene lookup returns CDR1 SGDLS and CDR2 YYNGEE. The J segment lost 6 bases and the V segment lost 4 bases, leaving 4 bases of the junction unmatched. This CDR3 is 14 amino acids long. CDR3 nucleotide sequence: TGTGCCAGCAGCCCGGGACTAGCGGGCCAGACCCAGTACTTC. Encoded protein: CASSPGLAGQTQYF.

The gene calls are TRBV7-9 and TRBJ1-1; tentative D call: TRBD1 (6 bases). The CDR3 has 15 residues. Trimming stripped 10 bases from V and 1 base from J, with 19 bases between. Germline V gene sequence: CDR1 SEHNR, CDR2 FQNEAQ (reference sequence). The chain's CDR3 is CATTNRARGNTEAFF. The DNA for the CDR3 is TGTGCCACCACAAACAGGGCTAGGGGGAACACTGAAGCTTTCTTT.

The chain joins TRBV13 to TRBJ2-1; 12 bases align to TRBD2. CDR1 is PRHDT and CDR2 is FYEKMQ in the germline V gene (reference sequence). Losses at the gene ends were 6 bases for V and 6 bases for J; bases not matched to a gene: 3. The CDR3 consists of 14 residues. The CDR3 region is CASRGTSGRNEQFF. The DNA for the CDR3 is TGTGCCAGCAGGGGGACTAGCGGGCGCAATGAGCAGTTCTTC.

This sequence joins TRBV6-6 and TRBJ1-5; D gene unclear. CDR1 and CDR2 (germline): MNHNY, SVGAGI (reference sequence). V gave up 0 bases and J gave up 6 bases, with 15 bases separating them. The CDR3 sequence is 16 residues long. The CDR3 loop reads CASSYSRGIRSQPQHF. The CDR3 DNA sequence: TGTGCCAGCAGTTACTCTCGTGGGATAAGGAGTCAGCCCCAGCATTTT.

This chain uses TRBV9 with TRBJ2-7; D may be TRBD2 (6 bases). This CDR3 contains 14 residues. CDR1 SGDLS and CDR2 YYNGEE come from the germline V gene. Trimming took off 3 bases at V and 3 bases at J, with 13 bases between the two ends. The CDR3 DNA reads TGTGCCAGCAGCGACGGGGGTCCCGACTACGAGCAGTACTTC. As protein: CASSDGGPDYEQYF.

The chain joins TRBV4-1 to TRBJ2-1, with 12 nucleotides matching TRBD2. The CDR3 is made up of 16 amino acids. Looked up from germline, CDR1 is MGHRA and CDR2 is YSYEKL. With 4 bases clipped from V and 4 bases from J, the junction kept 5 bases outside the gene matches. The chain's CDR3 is CASSRELAGGYNEQFF. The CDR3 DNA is TGCGCCAGCAGCCGAGAACTAGCGGGGGGTTACAATGAGCAGTTCTTC.

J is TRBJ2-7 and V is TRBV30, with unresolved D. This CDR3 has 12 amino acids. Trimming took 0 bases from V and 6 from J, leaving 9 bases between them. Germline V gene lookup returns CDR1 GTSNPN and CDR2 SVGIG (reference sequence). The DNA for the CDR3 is TGTGCCTGGAGTGTGGTAGCTTTCGAGCAGTACTTC. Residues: CAWSVVAFEQYF.

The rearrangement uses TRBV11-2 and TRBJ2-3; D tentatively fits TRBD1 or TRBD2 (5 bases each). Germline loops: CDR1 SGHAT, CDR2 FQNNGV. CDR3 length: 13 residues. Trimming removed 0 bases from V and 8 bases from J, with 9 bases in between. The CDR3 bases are TGTGCCAGCAGCTTAGATCAGAGGGGTACGCAGTATTTT. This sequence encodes CASSLDQRGTQYF.

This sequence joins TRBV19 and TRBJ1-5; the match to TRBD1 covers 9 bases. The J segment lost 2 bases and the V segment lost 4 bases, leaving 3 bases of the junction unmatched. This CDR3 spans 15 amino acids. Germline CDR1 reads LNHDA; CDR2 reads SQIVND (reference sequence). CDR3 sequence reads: CASSRDRAGNQPQHF. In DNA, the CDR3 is TGTGCCAGTAGTAGGGACAGGGCTGGCAATCAGCCCCAGCATTTT.

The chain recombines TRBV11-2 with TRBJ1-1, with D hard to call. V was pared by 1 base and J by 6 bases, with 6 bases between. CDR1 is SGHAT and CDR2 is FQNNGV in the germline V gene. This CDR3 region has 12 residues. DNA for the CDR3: TGTGCCAGCAGCTTAGCGGGCCCTGAAGCTTTCTTT. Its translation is CASSLAGPEAFF.

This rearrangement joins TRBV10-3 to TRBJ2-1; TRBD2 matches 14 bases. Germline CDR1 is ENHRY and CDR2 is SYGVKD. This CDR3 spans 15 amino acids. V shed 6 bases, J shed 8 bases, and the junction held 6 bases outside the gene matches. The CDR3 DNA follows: TGTGCCATCAGGCCGGGACTAGCGGGGGCCGATGAGCAGTTCTTC. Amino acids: CAIRPGLAGADEQFF.

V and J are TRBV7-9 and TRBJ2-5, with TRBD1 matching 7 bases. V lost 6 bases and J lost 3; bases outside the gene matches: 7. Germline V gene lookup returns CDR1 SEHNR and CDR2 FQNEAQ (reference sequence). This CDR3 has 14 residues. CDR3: CASRNRQGEETQYF. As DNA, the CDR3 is TGTGCCAGCAGGAATAGACAGGGTGAAGAGACCCAGTACTTC.

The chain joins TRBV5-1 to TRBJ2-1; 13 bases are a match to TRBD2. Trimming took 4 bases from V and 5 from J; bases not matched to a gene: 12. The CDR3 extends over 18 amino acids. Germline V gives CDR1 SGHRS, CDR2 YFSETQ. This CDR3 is CASSPYLLAGGPNNEQFF. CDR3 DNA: TGCGCCAGCAGCCCCTACTTACTAGCGGGGGGGCCAAACAATGAGCAGTTCTTC.